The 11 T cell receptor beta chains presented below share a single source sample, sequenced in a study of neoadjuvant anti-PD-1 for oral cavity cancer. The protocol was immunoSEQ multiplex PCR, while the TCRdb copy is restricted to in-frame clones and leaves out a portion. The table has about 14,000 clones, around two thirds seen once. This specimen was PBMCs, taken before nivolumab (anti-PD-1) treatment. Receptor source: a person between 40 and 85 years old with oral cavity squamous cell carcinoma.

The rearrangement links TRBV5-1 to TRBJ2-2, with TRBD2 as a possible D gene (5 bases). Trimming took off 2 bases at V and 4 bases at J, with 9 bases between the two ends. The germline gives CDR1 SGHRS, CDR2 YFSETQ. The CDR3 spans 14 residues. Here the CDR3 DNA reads TGCGCCAGCAGCTTCAGGAGCGGCACCGGGGAGCTGTTTTTT. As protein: CASSFRSGTGELFF. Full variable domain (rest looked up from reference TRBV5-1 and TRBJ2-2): KAGVTQTPRYLIKTRGQQVTLSCSPISGHRSVSWYQQTPGQGLQFLFEYFSETQRNKGNFPGRFSGRQFSNSRSEMNVSTLELGDSALYLCASSFRSGTGELFFGEGSRLTVL.

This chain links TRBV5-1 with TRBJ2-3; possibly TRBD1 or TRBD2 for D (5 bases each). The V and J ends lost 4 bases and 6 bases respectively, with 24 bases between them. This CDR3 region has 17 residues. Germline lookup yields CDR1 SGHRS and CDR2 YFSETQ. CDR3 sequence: CASSRQRGRTLGDTQYF. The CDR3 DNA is TGCGCCAGCAGCCGACAGAGGGGTCGCACCTTAGGGGATACGCAGTATTTT. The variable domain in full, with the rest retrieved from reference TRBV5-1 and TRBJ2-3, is KAGVTQTPRYLIKTRGQQVTLSCSPISGHRSVSWYQQTPGQGLQFLFEYFSETQRNKGNFPGRFSGRQFSNSRSEMNVSTLELGDSALYLCASSRQRGRTLGDTQYFGPGTRLTVL.

The CDR3 spells CASSSHRGPNTEAFF. The DNA of the CDR3 is TGTGCCAGTAGTTCCCACAGGGGACCGAACACTGAAGCTTTCTTT. The chain is built from TRBV19 and TRBJ1-1; TRBD1 matches 7 bases. The junction had 7 bases not matched to a gene; V was cut back by 5 bases and J by 1 base. CDR3 length: 15 amino acids. Germline CDR1 LNHDA, CDR2 SQIVND (reference sequence).

Here the CDR3 reads CASSFRDSLALNEKLFF. For the CDR3, the DNA is TGTGCCAGCAGCTTTCGGGACAGCCTGGCCTTAAATGAAAAACTGTTTTTT. The gene calls are TRBV13 and TRBJ1-4; 7 nucleotides match TRBD1. This CDR3 contains 17 residues. The junction had 12 bases not matched to a gene; V was cut back by 3 bases and J by 5 bases. Per the germline V gene, CDR1 is PRHDT and CDR2 is FYEKMQ (reference sequence).

Here the CDR3 reads CASTPSGRGEDTQYF. Here the CDR3 DNA reads TGTGCCAGCACCCCTAGCGGGAGAGGGGAAGATACGCAGTATTTT. This chain links TRBV5-4 with TRBJ2-3, with 10 bases fitting TRBD2. This CDR3 comprises 15 residues. CDR1 is SGHNT, CDR2 YYREEE, per germline (reference sequence). The V segment lost 6 bases and the J segment 5 bases; nucleotides outside the gene matches: 9.

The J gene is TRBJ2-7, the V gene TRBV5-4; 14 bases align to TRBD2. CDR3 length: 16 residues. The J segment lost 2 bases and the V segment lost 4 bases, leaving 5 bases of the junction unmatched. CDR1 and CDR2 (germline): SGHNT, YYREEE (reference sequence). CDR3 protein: CASSHRLAGGPYEQYF. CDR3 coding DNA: TGTGCCAGCAGCCATAGACTAGCGGGAGGGCCCTACGAGCAGTACTTC.

In DNA, the CDR3 is TGCGCCAGCCGAACAGGGGGGTTTAGCGGGAACTCCTACGAGCAGTACTTC. Translating it yields CASRTGGFSGNSYEQYF. This chain joins TRBV5-1 and TRBJ2-7; D is tentatively TRBD1 or TRBD2 (8 bases each). V was cut by 7 bases and J by 0 bases, with 23 bases left in between. Germline V gene sequence: CDR1 SGHRS, CDR2 YFSETQ. This CDR3 comprises 17 residues.

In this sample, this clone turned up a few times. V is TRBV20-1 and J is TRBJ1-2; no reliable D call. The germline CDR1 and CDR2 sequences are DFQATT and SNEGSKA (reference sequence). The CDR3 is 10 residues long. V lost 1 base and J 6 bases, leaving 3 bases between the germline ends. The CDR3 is CSARGDGYTF. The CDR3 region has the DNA TGCAGTGCTAGAGGGGATGGCTACACCTTC.

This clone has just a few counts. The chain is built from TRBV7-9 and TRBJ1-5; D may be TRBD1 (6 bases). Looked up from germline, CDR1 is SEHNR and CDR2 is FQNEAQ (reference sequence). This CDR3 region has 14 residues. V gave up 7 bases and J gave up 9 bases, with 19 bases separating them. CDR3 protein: CASTQGGEFSPQHF. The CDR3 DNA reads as TGTGCCAGCACCCAAGGGGGTGAGTTCTCGCCCCAGCATTTT.

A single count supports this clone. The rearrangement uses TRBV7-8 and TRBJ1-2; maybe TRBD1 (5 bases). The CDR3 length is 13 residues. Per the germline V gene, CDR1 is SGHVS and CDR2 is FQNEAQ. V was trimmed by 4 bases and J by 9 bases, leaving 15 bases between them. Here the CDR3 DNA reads TGTGCCAGCAGCTGGGGGGAGGGTCTCAGCTACACCTTC. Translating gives CASSWGEGLSYTF.

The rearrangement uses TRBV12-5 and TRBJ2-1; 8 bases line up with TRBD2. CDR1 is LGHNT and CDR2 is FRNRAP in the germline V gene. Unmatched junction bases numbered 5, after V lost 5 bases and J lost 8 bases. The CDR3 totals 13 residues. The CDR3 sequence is CASGIAGNYEQFF. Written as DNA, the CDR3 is TGTGCTAGTGGTATAGCGGGAAATTATGAGCAGTTCTTC.